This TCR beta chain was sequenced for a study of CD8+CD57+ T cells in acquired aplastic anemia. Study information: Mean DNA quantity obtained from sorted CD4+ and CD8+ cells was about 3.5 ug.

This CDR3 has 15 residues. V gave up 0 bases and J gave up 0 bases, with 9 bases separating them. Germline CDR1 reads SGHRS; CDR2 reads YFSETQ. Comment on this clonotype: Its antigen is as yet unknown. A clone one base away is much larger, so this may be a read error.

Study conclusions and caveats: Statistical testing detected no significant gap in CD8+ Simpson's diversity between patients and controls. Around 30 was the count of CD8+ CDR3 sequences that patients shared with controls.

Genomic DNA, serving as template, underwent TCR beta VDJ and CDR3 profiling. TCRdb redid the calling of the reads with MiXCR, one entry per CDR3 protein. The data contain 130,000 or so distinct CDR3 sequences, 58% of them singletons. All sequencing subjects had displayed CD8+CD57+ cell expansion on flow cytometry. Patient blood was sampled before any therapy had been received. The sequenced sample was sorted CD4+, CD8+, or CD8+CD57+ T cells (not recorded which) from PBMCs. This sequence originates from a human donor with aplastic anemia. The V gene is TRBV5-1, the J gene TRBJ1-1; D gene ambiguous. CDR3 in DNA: TGCGCCAGCAGCTTGGGGGCCAGCATGAACACTGAAGCTTTCTTT. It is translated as CASSLGASMNTEAFF. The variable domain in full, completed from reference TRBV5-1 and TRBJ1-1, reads KAGVTQTPRYLIKTRGQQVTLSCSPISGHRSVSWYQQTPGQGLQFLFEYFSETQRNKGNFPGRFSGRQFSNSRSEMNVSTLELGDSALYLCASSLGASMNTEAFFGQGTRLTVV.